Sequencing of this T cell receptor beta chain was carried out in a study of blood T cells in healthy people across ages. Researchers report isolating at least 6.5 million PBMCs per sample. Together with a sample-barcoded 5' primer, a J-beta primer mix was included in a second PCR lasting roughly 6 to 12 cycles. TCRdb fed the 5' RACE reads into MiXCR, producing one record per CDR3 protein. The sample includes about 840,000 distinct CDR3 sequences, around 29% of them seen just once. The data also belong to a second study, concerning T cells of mothers and their children.

The sequence was collected from a woman aged 40-49 years in good health. Sample: blood.

CDR3 sequence reads: CASSLGGGSWPQHF. For the CDR3, the DNA is TGCGCCAGCAGCCTGGGAGGGGGTTCTTGGCCCCAGCATTTT. This chain connects TRBV5-1 to TRBJ1-5; possibly TRBD1 for D (6 bases). The CDR3 consists of 14 residues. The germline V gene encodes CDR1 SGHRS and CDR2 YFSETQ. Trimming left V 4 bases short and J 9 bases short, with 17 bases between.